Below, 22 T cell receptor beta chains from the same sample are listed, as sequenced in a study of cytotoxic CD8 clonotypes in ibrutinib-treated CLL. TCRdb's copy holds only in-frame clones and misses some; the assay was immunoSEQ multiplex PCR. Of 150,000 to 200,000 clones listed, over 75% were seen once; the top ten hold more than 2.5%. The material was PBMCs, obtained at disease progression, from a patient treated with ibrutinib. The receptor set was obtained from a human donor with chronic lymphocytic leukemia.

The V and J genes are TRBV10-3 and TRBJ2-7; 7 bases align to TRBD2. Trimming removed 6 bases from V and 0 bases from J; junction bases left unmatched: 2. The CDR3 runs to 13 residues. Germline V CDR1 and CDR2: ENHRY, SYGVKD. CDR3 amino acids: CAIRRENSYEQYF. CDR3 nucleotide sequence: TGTGCCATCAGGCGGGAGAACTCCTACGAGCAGTACTTC.

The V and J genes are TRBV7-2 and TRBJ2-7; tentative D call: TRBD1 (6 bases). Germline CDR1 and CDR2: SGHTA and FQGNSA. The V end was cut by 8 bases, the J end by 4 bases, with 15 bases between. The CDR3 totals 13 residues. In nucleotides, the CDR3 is TGTGCCAGCCGTCTTTCAGGGGTGTACGAGCAGTACTTC. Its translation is CASRLSGVYEQYF.

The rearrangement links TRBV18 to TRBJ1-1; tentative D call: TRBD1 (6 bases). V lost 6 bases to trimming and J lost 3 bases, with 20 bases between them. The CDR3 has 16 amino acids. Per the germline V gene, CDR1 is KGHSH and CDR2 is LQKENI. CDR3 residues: CASSPRVSGADTEAFF. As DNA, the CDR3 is TGTGCCAGCTCTCCAAGGGTGTCGGGGGCGGACACTGAAGCTTTCTTT.

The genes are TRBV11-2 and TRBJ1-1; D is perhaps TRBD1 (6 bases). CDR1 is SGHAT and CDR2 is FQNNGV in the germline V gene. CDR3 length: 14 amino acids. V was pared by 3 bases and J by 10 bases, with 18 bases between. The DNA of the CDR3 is TGTGCCAGCAGCTTTGATCTCGGACAGTTGGGAGCTTTCTTT. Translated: CASSFDLGQLGAFF.

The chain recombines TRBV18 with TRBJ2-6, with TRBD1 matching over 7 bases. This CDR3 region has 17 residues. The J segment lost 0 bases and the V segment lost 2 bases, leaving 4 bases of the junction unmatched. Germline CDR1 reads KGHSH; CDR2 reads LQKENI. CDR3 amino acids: CASSPSGGTSGANVLTF. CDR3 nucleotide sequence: TGTGCCAGCTCACCATCAGGGGGAACCTCTGGGGCCAACGTCCTGACTTTC.

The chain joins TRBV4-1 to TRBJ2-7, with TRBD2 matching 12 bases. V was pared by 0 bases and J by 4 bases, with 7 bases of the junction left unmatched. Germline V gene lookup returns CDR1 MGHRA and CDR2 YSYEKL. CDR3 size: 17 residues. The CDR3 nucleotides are TGCGCCAGCAGCCAAGATTTCGGGACTAGCGGGCTGTACGAGCAGTACTTC. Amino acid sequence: CASSQDFGTSGLYEQYF.

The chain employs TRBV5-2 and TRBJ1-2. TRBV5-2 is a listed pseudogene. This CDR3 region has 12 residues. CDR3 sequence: CASKEKTYGYTF. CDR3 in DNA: TGTGCCAGCAAAGAAAAGACCTATGGCTACACCTTC.

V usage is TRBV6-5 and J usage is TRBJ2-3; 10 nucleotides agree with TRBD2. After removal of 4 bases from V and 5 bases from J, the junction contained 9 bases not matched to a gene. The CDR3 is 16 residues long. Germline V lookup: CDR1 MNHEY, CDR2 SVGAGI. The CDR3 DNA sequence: TGTGCCAGCAGTTTCGACGCTAGCGGGAGTGGAGATACGCAGTATTTT. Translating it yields CASSFDASGSGDTQYF.

This chain's CDR3 is CASKGIGQGNQPQHF. The CDR3 DNA reads TGTGCCAGTAAGGGAATAGGGCAGGGTAATCAGCCCCAGCATTTT. This sequence joins TRBV19 and TRBJ1-5; D might be TRBD1 (5 bases). The V gene lost 7 bases and the J gene lost 4 bases, with 17 bases spanning the gap. This CDR3 is 15 amino acids long. Germline-derived CDR1 and CDR2 are LNHDA and SQIVND (reference sequence).

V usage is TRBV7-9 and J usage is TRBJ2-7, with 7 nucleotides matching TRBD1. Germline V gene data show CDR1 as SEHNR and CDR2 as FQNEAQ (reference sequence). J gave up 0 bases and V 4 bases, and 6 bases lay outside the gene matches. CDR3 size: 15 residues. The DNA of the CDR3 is TGTGCCAGCAGCTACGACAGGGCCATCTCCTACGAGCAGTACTTC. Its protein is CASSYDRAISYEQYF.

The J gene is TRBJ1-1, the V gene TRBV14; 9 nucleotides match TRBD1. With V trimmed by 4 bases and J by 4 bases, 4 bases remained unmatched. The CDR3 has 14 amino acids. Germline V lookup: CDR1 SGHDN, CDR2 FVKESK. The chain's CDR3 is CASSPNRGPTEAFF. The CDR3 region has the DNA TGTGCCAGCAGCCCAAACAGGGGGCCCACTGAAGCTTTCTTT.

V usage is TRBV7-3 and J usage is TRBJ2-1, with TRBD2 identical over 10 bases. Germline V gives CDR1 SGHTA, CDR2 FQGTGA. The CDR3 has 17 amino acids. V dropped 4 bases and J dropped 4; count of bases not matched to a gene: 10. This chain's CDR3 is CASSSQPLAGYYNEQFF. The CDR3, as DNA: TGTGCCAGCAGCTCCCAACCACTAGCGGGATATTACAATGAGCAGTTCTTC.

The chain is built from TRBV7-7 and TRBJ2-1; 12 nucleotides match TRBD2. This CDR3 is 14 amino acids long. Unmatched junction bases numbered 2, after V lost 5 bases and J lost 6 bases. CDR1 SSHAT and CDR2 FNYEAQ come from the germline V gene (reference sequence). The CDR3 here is CASSTSGRRNEQFF. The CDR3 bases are TGTGCCAGCAGCACTAGCGGGAGGCGCAATGAGCAGTTCTTC.

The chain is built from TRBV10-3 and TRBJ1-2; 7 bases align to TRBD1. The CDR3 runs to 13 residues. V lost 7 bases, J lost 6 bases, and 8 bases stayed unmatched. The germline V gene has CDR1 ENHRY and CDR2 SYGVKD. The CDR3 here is CAITGQGEDGYTF. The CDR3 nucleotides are TGTGCCATCACAGGGCAGGGGGAGGATGGCTACACCTTC.

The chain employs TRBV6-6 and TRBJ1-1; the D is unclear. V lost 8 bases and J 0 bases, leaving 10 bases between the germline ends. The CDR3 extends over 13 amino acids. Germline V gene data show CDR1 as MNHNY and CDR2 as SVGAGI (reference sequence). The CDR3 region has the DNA TGTGCCAGCGGGTACACAGTGAACACTGAAGCTTTCTTT. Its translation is CASGYTVNTEAFF.

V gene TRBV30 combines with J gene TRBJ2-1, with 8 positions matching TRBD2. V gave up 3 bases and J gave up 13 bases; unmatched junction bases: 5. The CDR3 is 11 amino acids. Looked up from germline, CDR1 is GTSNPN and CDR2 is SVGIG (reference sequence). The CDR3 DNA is TGTGCCTGGAGAGCGGGAGTCCGCCAGTTCTTC. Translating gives CAWRAGVRQFF. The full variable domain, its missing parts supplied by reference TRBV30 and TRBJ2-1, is SQTIHQWPATLVQPVGSPLSLECTVEGTSNPNLYWYRQAAGRGLQLLFYSVGIGQISSEVPQNLSASRPQDRQFILSSKKLLLSDSGFYLCAWRAGVRQFFGPGTRLTVL.

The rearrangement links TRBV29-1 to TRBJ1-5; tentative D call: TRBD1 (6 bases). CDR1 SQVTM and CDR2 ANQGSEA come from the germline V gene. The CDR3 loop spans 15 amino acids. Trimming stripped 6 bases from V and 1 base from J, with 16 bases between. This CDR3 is CSVITGRSSNQPQHF. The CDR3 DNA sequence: TGCAGCGTCATAACAGGGCGGTCAAGCAATCAGCCCCAGCATTTT.

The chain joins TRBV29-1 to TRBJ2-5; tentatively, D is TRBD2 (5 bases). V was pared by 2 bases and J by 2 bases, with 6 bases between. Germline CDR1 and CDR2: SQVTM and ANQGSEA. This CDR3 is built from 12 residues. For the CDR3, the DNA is TGCAGCGTTGAAAGAGGGCAAGAGACCCAGTACTTC. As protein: CSVERGQETQYF.

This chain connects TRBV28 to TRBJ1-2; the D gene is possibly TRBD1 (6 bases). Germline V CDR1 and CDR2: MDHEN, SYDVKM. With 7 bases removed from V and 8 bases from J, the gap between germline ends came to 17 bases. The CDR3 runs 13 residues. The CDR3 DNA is TGTGCCAGCACCCTCCTGCGGGGGGCCGGCTACACCTTC. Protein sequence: CASTLLRGAGYTF.

The CDR3 reads CASENRARNQPQHF. Written as DNA, the CDR3 is TGTGCCAGTGAGAACAGGGCGCGCAATCAGCCCCAGCATTTT. J is TRBJ1-5 and V is TRBV6-1; D perhaps matches TRBD1 (6 bases). The CDR3 is 14 residues long. From germline, CDR1 is MNHNS and CDR2 SASEGT. V was shortened by 9 bases and J by 2 bases, with 14 bases between the two germline ends.

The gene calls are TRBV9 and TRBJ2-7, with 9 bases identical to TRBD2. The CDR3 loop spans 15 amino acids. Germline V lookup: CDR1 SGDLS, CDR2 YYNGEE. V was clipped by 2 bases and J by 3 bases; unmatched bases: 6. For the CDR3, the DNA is TGTGCCAGCAGCGTTAGCGGGAGCAGCCGCTACGAGCAGTACTTC. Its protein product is CASSVSGSSRYEQYF.

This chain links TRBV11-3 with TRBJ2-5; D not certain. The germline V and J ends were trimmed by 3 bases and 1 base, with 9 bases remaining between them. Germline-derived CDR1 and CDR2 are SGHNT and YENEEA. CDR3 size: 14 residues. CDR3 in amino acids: CASSFRSAQETQYF. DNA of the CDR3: TGTGCCAGCAGCTTTCGCTCAGCCCAAGAGACCCAGTACTTC.